What follows are 27 T cell receptor beta chains derived from one specimen sequenced in a study of T cell clonotyping in hematopoietic cell transplantation. Measured with immunoSEQ multiplex PCR; TCRdb has only the in-frame clones, and not every one. The sample shows about 16,000 clones, 60% to 85% of them seen only once. The source material was peripheral blood mononuclear cells. The source is a woman in her fifties or sixties in good health. Some clones in this sample may be carry-over from other donors' samples.

The V gene is TRBV7-3, the J gene TRBJ2-2; the D is unclear. The CDR3 totals 16 residues. Germline CDR1 reads SGHTA; CDR2 reads FQGTGA. Trimming cost V 2 bases and J 0 bases, with 10 bases left between them. CDR3 sequence: CASSLSPRSNTGELFF. In nucleotides, the CDR3 is TGTGCCAGCAGCTTATCCCCCCGTTCGAACACCGGGGAGCTGTTTTTT.

The gene calls are TRBV29-1 and TRBJ1-1; 7 nucleotides match TRBD1. The V gene end was trimmed by 6 bases and the J gene end by 6 bases; junction bases not matched to a gene: 13. The CDR3 has 14 amino acids. Germline loops: CDR1 SQVTM, CDR2 ANQGSEA. DNA of the CDR3: TGCAGCGTGGCAGAAGGGGGCGGAGTGGCTGAAGCTTTCTTT. Residues: CSVAEGGGVAEAFF.

V usage is TRBV5-4 and J usage is TRBJ1-3; a weak D match, TRBD1 (6 bases). The CDR3 is 15 amino acids. V was cut by 4 bases and J by 0 bases, with 11 bases left in between. In germline, CDR1 is SGHNT, CDR2 YYREEE (reference sequence). CDR3 region: CASSRDIFSGNTIYF. CDR3 DNA: TGTGCCAGCAGCCGGGACATCTTCTCTGGAAACACCATATATTTT.

The J gene is TRBJ2-3, the V gene TRBV7-3, with D perhaps assigned TRBD1 or TRBD2 (7 bases each). Looked up from germline, CDR1 is SGHTA and CDR2 is FQGTGA. Trimming took 2 bases from V and 2 from J, leaving 11 bases between them. This CDR3 spans 15 amino acids. Here the CDR3 reads CASSLGEGATDTQYF. The CDR3, as DNA: TGTGCCAGCAGCTTAGGGGAGGGGGCCACAGATACGCAGTATTTT.

The chain links TRBV29-1 to TRBJ1-1, with D perhaps matching TRBD1 (6 bases). CDR1 and CDR2 from the germline V gene are SQVTM and ANQGSEA. CDR3 length: 13 amino acids. The V end lost 5 bases, the J end lost 2 bases, and 12 bases lay between the germline ends. CDR3 coding DNA: TGCAGCGTTCGAACAGGGTCAAACACTGAAGCTTTCTTT. It translates to CSVRTGSNTEAFF.

J is TRBJ1-2 and V is TRBV7-2; 7 bases are shared with TRBD1. Looked up from germline, CDR1 is SGHTA and CDR2 is FQGNSA. The CDR3 is 19 residues long. V was clipped by 1 base and J by 2 bases; unmatched bases: 16. CDR3 DNA sequence: TGTGCCAGCAGCTTAGGGGTGCGGGGACAGTTCACAAGGAACTATGGCTACACCTTC. Its protein product is CASSLGVRGQFTRNYGYTF. Full variable domain (outside the CDR3, taken from reference TRBV7-2 and TRBJ1-2): GAGVSQSPSNKVTEKGKDVELRCDPISGHTALYWYRQSLGQGLEFLIYFQGNSAPDKSGLPSDRFSAERTGGSVSTLTIQRTQQEDSAVYLCASSLGVRGQFTRNYGYTFGSGTRLTVV.

The chain uses TRBV4-1 and TRBJ1-1; tentatively, D is TRBD1 (5 bases). Between the trimmed V and J ends, which lost 4 bases and 1 base, there was a span of 13 bases. This CDR3 is built from 15 residues. Per the germline V gene, CDR1 is MGHRA and CDR2 is YSYEKL. The CDR3 nucleotides read TGCGCCAGCAGCCTCAGCGGGGGAGGGAACACTGAAGCTTTCTTT. Its protein is CASSLSGGGNTEAFF.

The rearrangement links TRBV28 to TRBJ2-7; D is unclear. The CDR3 has 12 amino acids. The V gene lost 4 bases and the J gene lost 9 bases, with 13 bases spanning the gap. Germline V gene lookup returns CDR1 MDHEN and CDR2 SYDVKM. CDR3: CASSSARHAQYF. CDR3 sequence (DNA): TGTGCCAGCAGTTCCGCAAGGCACGCGCAGTACTTC.

The J gene is TRBJ2-2, the V gene TRBV25-1, with D unclear. V gave up 6 bases and J gave up 5 bases, with 4 bases separating them. Looked up from germline, CDR1 is MGHDK and CDR2 is SYGVNS. CDR3 length: 11 amino acids. The DNA for the CDR3 is TGTGCCAGCAGGGAAACCGGGGAGCTGTTTTTT. It encodes CASRETGELFF. The complete variable domain, with remaining parts taken from reference TRBV25-1 and TRBJ2-2, reads EADIYQTPRYLVIGTGKKITLECSQTMGHDKMYWYQQDPGMELHLIHYSYGVNSTEKGDLSSESTVSRIRTEHFPLTLESARPSHTSQYLCASRETGELFFGEGSRLTVL.

The chain's CDR3 is CASSWSPFIADGYTF. The CDR3 DNA reads as TGTGCCAGCAGTTGGTCTCCCTTTATCGCCGATGGCTACACCTTC. The J gene is TRBJ1-2, the V gene TRBV27; D unresolved. CDR1 and CDR2 (germline): MNHEY, SMNVEV (reference sequence). V was trimmed by 4 bases and J by 6 bases, leaving 18 bases between them. The CDR3 runs 15 residues.

This clone has just one count. This sequence joins TRBV2 and TRBJ2-7; D not certain. CDR1 SNHLY and CDR2 FYNNEI come from the germline V gene. The V end lost 9 bases, the J end lost 0 bases, and 15 bases lay between the germline ends. There are 14 residues in the CDR3. The CDR3 reads CARGQDASSYEQYF. CDR3 DNA sequence: TGTGCCAGAGGCCAGGACGCTAGCTCCTACGAGCAGTACTTC.

The CDR3 here is CASSFLDRFYEQYF. In DNA form, the CDR3 reads TGTGCCAGCAGTTTCCTCGACAGGTTCTACGAGCAGTACTTC. The chain is built from TRBV6-1 and TRBJ2-7; D perhaps matches TRBD1 (6 bases). CDR1 MNHNS and CDR2 SASEGT come from the germline V gene. The CDR3 is 14 amino acids. V was pared by 5 bases and J by 3 bases, with 14 bases between.

The genes are TRBV7-9 and TRBJ1-5, with D perhaps matching TRBD1 (5 bases). Looked up from germline, CDR1 is SEHNR and CDR2 is FQNEAQ (reference sequence). Trimming stripped 4 bases from V and 0 bases from J, with 16 bases between. This CDR3 comprises 17 residues. In DNA, the CDR3 is TGTGCCAGCAGCTCCCACCGAGGGGCTCTTAGCAATCAGCCCCAGCATTTT. Translated, it gives CASSSHRGALSNQPQHF.

The rearrangement links TRBV11-2 to TRBJ2-5; D remains ambiguous. The J call is uncertain, as TRBJ2-7 better fits the DNA end. The CDR3 totals 13 residues. Germline V gives CDR1 SGHAT, CDR2 FQNNGV. The CDR3 here is CASSNRRSYEQYF. The CDR3 DNA reads TGTGCCAGCAGTAACCGTAGATCCTACGAGCAGTACTTC.

This CDR3 is CASSQGVEQYF. CDR3 nucleotides: TGTGCCAGCAGTCAGGGCGTGGAGCAGTACTTC. The J gene is TRBJ2-7, the V gene TRBV27, with D tentatively TRBD1 (5 bases). The CDR3 extends over 11 amino acids. CDR1 and CDR2 from the germline V gene are MNHEY and SMNVEV (reference sequence). Trimming shortened V by 5 bases and J by 7 bases, and 9 bases separated the two germline ends.

The chain couples TRBV25-1 to TRBJ2-1, with a possible D match to TRBD1 (5 bases). Trimming removed 5 bases at V and 10 bases at J, with 15 bases between. Germline V gene lookup returns CDR1 MGHDK and CDR2 SYGVNS. The CDR3 runs 13 residues. The CDR3 here is CASSKTGVQEQFF. CDR3 in DNA: TGTGCCAGCAGTAAAACAGGAGTACAAGAGCAGTTCTTC.

V usage is TRBV7-2 and J usage is TRBJ2-7; D perhaps matches TRBD2 (6 bases). Trimming removed 1 base from V and 3 bases from J, with 13 bases in between. In germline, CDR1 is SGHTA, CDR2 FQGNSA. This CDR3 spans 15 amino acids. CDR3 in amino acids: CASSLGPGGSYEQYF. In nucleotides, the CDR3 is TGTGCCAGCAGCTTAGGACCCGGGGGTAGCTACGAGCAGTACTTC.

The chain links TRBV28 to TRBJ1-5, with 7 bases aligning to TRBD1. The V segment lost 1 base and the J segment 5 bases; nucleotides outside the gene matches: 5. The CDR3 covers 15 residues. Per the germline V gene, CDR1 is MDHEN and CDR2 is SYDVKM. CDR3 nucleotide sequence: TGTGCCAGCAGTTTATTCTTCGGACAGGATCAGCCCCAGCATTTT. Translating it yields CASSLFFGQDQPQHF.

The rearrangement links TRBV28 to TRBJ2-4; tentatively, D is TRBD1 or TRBD2 (5 bases each). The CDR3 extends over 15 amino acids. Germline assignment: CDR1 MDHEN and CDR2 SYDVKM. V lost 5 bases to trimming and J lost 7 bases, with 18 bases between them. CDR3: CASSLQRDGGNIQYF. CDR3 sequence (DNA): TGTGCCAGCAGTCTCCAACGGGACGGCGGGAACATTCAGTACTTC.

This clone has just one count. This rearrangement joins TRBV27 to TRBJ2-7; 11 positions match TRBD2. CDR3 length: 16 residues. Per germline, CDR1 MNHEY and CDR2 SMNVEV (reference sequence). V shed 4 bases and J 5 bases; nucleotides not matched to a gene: 10. This chain's CDR3 is CASSSNLAGGSDEQYF. The CDR3 region has the DNA TGTGCCAGCAGTTCAAACTTAGCGGGGGGGAGCGACGAGCAGTACTTC.

This clone qualifies as medium-sized. The genes are TRBV5-6 and TRBJ1-3; D gene uncertain. In germline, CDR1 is SGHDT, CDR2 YYEEEE. The length of the CDR3 is 18 residues. V gave up 3 bases and J gave up 0 bases, with 19 bases separating them. The CDR3 DNA sequence: TGTGCCAGCAGCTCCAGTTCTGCCACGGGAGTCTCTGGAAACACCATATATTTT. This encodes CASSSSSATGVSGNTIYF.

The rearrangement uses TRBV14 and TRBJ2-5; D is unresolved. V lost 4 bases and J lost 2, with 8 bases in between. CDR3 length: 13 residues. Germline loops: CDR1 SGHDN, CDR2 FVKESK. CDR3 in DNA: TGTGCCAGCAGCCTGTTTGTGCAAGAGACCCAGTACTTC. It codes for CASSLFVQETQYF.

Only a few counts were recorded for this clone. The V gene is TRBV10-3, the J gene TRBJ2-7, with D perhaps matching TRBD2 (6 bases). The V end was cut by 3 bases, the J end by 6 bases, with 18 bases between. Germline V gene lookup returns CDR1 ENHRY and CDR2 SYGVKD. The CDR3 sequence is 15 residues long. The CDR3 here is CAISDLAVTSLEQYF. CDR3 in DNA: TGTGCCATCAGTGATTTAGCGGTTACTTCGCTCGAGCAGTACTTC.

This chain uses TRBV10-3 with TRBJ1-2; TRBD1 aligns across 8 bases. CDR3 size: 15 residues. The junction had 5 bases not matched to a gene; V was cut back by 5 bases and J by 0 bases. Germline CDR1 is ENHRY and CDR2 is SYGVKD. The CDR3 sequence: CAISPSTGANYGYTF. The CDR3 DNA is TGTGCCATCAGTCCCTCGACAGGGGCTAACTATGGCTACACCTTC.

This clone was recorded only once. The chain has TRBV10-3 and TRBJ2-1, with TRBD1 matching 9 bases. Germline trimming cut 2 bases from V and 12 bases from J; bases unmatched to any gene: 11. Germline loops: CDR1 ENHRY, CDR2 SYGVKD. CDR3 length: 15 amino acids. The CDR3 DNA reads as TGTGCCATCAGTGAGGAGGGGACAGGGACCGAGGGGCAGTTCTTC. Its protein is CAISEEGTGTEGQFF.

This clone was seen just once. The chain links TRBV28 to TRBJ2-7; 7 bases fit TRBD1. J was trimmed by 2 bases and V by 5 bases; bases with no gene match: 6. The CDR3 contains 14 residues. Per germline, CDR1 MDHEN and CDR2 SYDVKM. The CDR3 bases are TGTGCCAGCAGTCCGGGACAGCCTCCCTACGAGCAGTACTTC. This translates into CASSPGQPPYEQYF.

Only a few counts were recorded for this clone. This sequence joins TRBV21-1 and TRBJ2-7. TRBV21-1 is an annotated pseudogene. This CDR3 contains 12 residues. CDR3 bases: TGTGCCAGCTGCTTCCACTCCTACGAGCAGTACTTC. This codes for CASCFHSYEQYF.